Listed below are T cell receptor beta chains from one sample, sequenced in a study of blood T cell repertoires in COVID-19. Sequencing used immunoSEQ multiplex PCR; TCRdb keeps in-frame clones, though not all of them. The sample lists tens of thousands of clones, around nine tenths seen once, with less than 2.5% in the top ten. Source material: peripheral blood. The receptors derive from a human donor in a cohort sampled during active COVID-19. Each CDR3 is given without its conserved first and last residue. D genes are given only for firm matches.

D	V	J	CDR3
.	TRBV9	TRBJ2-3	ASSEVQDTDTQY
TRBD2	TRBV28	TRBJ2-5	ASNEAGVEETQY
.	TRBV6-5	TRBJ1-2	ASSYGGVTAYGYT
TRBD1	TRBV24-1	TRBJ2-2	ATSDTGAHTGELF
.	TRBV27	TRBJ2-7	ASSLSWRPTYEQY
.	TRBV11-2	TRBJ1-2	ASSLEYTGTGGYT
.	TRBV18	TRBJ1-2	ASSPRPGSSRYGYT
.	TRBV21-1	TRBJ1-3	ASSRSGGQVFELSGNTIY
.	TRBV5-1	TRBJ1-6	ASAQTGNSPLH
.	TRBV4-2	TRBJ2-7	ASSQGSARGAAEQY
TRBD2	TRBV9	TRBJ2-2	ASSVVSGRATWGRTGELF
.	TRBV9	TRBJ2-7	ASSVRGEGDLQY
.	TRBV6-5	TRBJ2-2	ASRSTPRGTGELF
TRBD2	TRBV9	TRBJ2-2	ASSPRDYLTGELF
.	TRBV11-3	TRBJ2-3	ASSLARRDTQY
TRBD1	TRBV24-1	TRBJ1-2	ATSDYGRGNGYT
.	TRBV4-3	TRBJ1-5	ASSQGDNQPQH
TRBD1	TRBV19	TRBJ2-7	ASSGDSLGEYEQY
TRBD1	TRBV5-5	TRBJ1-5	ASSLEWDRVDEPQH
TRBD2	TRBV2	TRBJ2-4	ASSKQARLAEIAKNIQY
.	TRBV6-5	TRBJ1-1	ASLLRFLNTEAF
.	TRBV24-1	TRBJ1-4	ATSDPRATNEKLF
.	TRBV10-2	TRBJ1-1	ASSDRTFRMNTEAF
TRBD1	TRBV27	TRBJ2-5	ASSPGQALPETQY
.	TRBV11-3	TRBJ2-2	ASSLDLEDGELF